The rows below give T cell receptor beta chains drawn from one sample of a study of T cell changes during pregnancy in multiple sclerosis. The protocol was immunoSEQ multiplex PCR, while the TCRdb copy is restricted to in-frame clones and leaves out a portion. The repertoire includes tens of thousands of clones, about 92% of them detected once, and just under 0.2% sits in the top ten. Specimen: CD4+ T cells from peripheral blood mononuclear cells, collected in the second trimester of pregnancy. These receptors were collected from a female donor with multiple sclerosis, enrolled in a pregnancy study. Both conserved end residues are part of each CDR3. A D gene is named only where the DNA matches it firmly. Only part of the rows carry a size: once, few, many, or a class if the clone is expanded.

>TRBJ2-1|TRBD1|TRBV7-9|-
TGTGCCAGCAGCCTACAGGGGAGCTCCTACAATGAGCAGTTCTTC
CASSLQGSSYNEQFF
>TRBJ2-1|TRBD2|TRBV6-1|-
TGTGCCAGCGAAACAGCGGGAGGAGAGCAGTTCTTC
CASETAGGEQFF
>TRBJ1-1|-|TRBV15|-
TGTGCCACCAGCAGAGGCCGAACTGTGAACACTGAAGCTTTCTTT
CATSRGRTVNTEAFF
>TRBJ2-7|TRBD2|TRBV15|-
TGTGCCACCAGCAGTGGACTAGCGGGGACCTACGAGCAGTACTTC
CATSSGLAGTYEQYF
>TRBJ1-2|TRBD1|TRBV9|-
TGTGCCAGCAGCGGGGGGGACAGGATCGGCCGCGGCTACACCTTC
CASSGGDRIGRGYTF
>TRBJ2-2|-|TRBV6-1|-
TGTGCCACCCACAACGCCCGAGGCGGGGAGCTGTTTTTT
CATHNARGGELFF
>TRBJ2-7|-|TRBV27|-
TGTGCCAGCAGTTTTGGGGCCCCCTACGAGCAGTACTTC
CASSFGAPYEQYF
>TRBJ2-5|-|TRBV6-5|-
TGTGCCAGCAGTTCTGCCTTTGCGACAGGCCGCTACTTC
CASSSAFATGRYF
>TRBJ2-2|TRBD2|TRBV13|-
TGTGCCAGCAGCGGGCCGGCGGGAGAAACCGGGGAGCTGTTTTTT
CASSGPAGETGELFF
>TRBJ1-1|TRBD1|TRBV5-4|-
TGTGCCAGCAGCCAGGACACAGGGGGCGAGTGGATGAACACTGAAGCTTTCTTT
CASSQDTGGEWMNTEAFF
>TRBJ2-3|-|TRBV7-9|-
TGTGCCAGCAGCCTCGCGGCTCTTAGCACAGATACGCAGTATTTT
CASSLAALSTDTQYF
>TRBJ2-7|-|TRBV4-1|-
TGCGCCAGCAGCCAAGTTGGAGGCTACGAGCAGTACTTC
CASSQVGGYEQYF
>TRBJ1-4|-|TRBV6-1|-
TGTGCCAGCAGTGATTCAAGGACAGAAGATAATGAAAAACTGTTTTTT
CASSDSRTEDNEKLFF
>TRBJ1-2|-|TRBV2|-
TGTGCCAGCAGTGAACGTGCGGGGGCCTGGGGCTACACCTTC
CASSERAGAWGYTF
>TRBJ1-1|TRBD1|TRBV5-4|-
TGTGCCAGCAGCTCGGACAGGGGAGTTGGTGAAGCTTTCTTT
CASSSDRGVGEAFF
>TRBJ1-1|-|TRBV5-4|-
TGTGCCAGCAGCTTGGAGGGCAGGGTGGGCACTGAAGCTTTCTTT
CASSLEGRVGTEAFF
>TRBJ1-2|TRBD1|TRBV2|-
TGTGCCAGCAGTGCGACAGGGGCGGACTATGGCTACACCTTC
CASSATGADYGYTF
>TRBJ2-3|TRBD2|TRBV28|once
TGTGCCAGCAGCCTCAATCCTAGCGGGCATACGCAGTATTTT
CASSLNPSGHTQYF
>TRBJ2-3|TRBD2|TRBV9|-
TGTGCCAGCAACTTGAGAGCGGGGGGGCCGTCAGATACGCAGTATTTT
CASNLRAGGPSDTQYF
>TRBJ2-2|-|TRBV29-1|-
TGCAGCGTTGTAGGGACTCCAGCGAACACCGGGGAGCTGTTTTTT
CSVVGTPANTGELFF
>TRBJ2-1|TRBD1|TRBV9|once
TGTGCCACCTCGACAGGGAGTGGGTCCTACAATGAGCAGTTCTTC
CATSTGSGSYNEQFF
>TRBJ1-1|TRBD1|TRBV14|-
TGTGCCAGCAGCCCTCTGGACAGGTTGAACACTGAAGCTTTCTTT
CASSPLDRLNTEAFF
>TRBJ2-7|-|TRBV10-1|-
TGCGCCAGCTCTGGGGCCGACATACTTTGTTACGAGCAGTACTTC
CASSGADILCYEQYF
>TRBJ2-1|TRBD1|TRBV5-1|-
TGCGCCAGCAGCTCCTGGACAGGGGAGGCCAATGAGCAGTTCTTC
CASSSWTGEANEQFF
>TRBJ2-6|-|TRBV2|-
TGTGCCAGCAGTGAGAGCTCTGGGGCCAACGTCCTGACTTTC
CASSESSGANVLTF
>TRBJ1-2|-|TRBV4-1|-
TGCGCCAGCAGCGGGCAGAACTATGGCTACACCTTC
CASSGQNYGYTF
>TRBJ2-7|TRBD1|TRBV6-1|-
TGTGCCAGCAGTCCCCTCCCGGGACAGGCAGAGCAGTACTTC
CASSPLPGQAEQYF
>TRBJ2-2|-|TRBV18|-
TGTGCCAGCTCACCACCCGGGACATTCACCGGGGAGCTGTTTTTT
CASSPPGTFTGELFF
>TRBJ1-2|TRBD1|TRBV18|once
TGTGCCAGCTCACAGGACAGGGGGTCTGGCTACACCTTC
CASSQDRGSGYTF
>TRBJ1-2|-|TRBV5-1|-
TGCGCCAGCAGCTTAGGGCAGGGAATCTATGGCTACACCTTC
CASSLGQGIYGYTF
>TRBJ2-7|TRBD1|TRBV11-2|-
TGTGCCAGCAGCTTAGTAACAGGGGGTCCCTACGAGCAGTACTTC
CASSLVTGGPYEQYF
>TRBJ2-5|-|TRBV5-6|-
TGTGCCAGCAGCTTAGGGAAGACAGGCGTAGGAGAGACCCAGTACTTC
CASSLGKTGVGETQYF
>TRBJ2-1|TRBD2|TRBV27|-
TGTGCCAGCAGTTTATCCGGCGGGAGGCCTAACTACAATGAGCAGTTCTTC
CASSLSGGRPNYNEQFF
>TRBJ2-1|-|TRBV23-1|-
TGCGCCCTCAAGAGCGGAAAGGAGTGGGATGAGCAGTTCTTC
CALKSGKEWDEQFF
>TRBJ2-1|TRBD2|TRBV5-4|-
TGTGCCAGCAGCCTCATAGCGGGAGCGAGAGATGAGCAGTTCTTC
CASSLIAGARDEQFF
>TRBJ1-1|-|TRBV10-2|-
TGCGCCAGTAGTTATCTGAACACTGAAGCTTTCTTT
CASSYLNTEAFF
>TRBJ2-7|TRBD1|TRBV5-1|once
TGCGCCAGCAGCTTGCAGTGGGCGGGACAGGGTACATCCTACGAGCAGTACTTC
CASSLQWAGQGTSYEQYF
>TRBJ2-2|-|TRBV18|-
TGTGCCAGCTCACCCCGAGGGACAACCAACACCGGGGAGCTGTTTTTT
CASSPRGTTNTGELFF
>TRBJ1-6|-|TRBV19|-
TGTGCCAGTAGTATAGACGCGGGGGCTGGTTCACCCCTCCACTTT
CASSIDAGAGSPLHF
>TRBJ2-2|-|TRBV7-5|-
TGTGTCAGAAGCTTAGCTATCGGGTGGAACACCGGGGAGCTGTTTTTT
CVRSLAIGWNTGELFF
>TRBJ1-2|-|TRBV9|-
TGTGCCAGCACCCCCCTAGGTGGGGGCTGGGGCTACACCTTC
CASTPLGGGWGYTF
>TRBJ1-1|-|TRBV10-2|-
TGCGCCAGCAGTGAGTCGGCGGGGACAGCTTTCTTT
CASSESAGTAFF
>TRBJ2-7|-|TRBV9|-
TGTGCCAGCAGCCTCGAGGGCCGGGGCTACGAGCAGTACTTC
CASSLEGRGYEQYF
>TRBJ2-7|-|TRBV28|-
TGTGCCAGCAGCACGGGTCACCGTGGGTACGAGCAGTACTTC
CASSTGHRGYEQYF
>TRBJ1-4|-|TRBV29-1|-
TGCAGCGTTGCAGGACAATCTAATGAAAAACTGTTTTTT
CSVAGQSNEKLFF